This T cell receptor (beta chain) was observed in a study of shared clonotypes between healthy human individuals. CDR1 SGHVS and CDR2 FNYEAQ come from the germline V gene. J lost 7 bases, V lost 5 bases, and 10 bases had no gene match. The CDR3 consists of 16 residues. Worth noting for this clone: Its antigen is undetermined.

Per the original methods: For the immunoSEQ data, sequences were junction-only without quality scores, so filtering differed. Sequenced by immunoSEQ multiplex PCR; TCRdb stores in-frame clones only, minus some. Clonal size and the V and J genes are those of that table, whereas D and trimming came from the DNA. The profile shows millions of clones, roughly 91% of them singletons. The study, taken as a whole, reports: Clonotype sharing among donors likely depends on sequencing depth. A handful of donors shared 4.5% to 6.5% of their naive CD4 clonotypes.

CD8 cells regarded as naive lacked CD45RO, were positively chosen for CCR7, and omitted terminally differentiated effector memory CD45RA+ cells. Each donor was a Caucasian adult residing in Nashville, Tennessee. Sequenced sample: naive CD8+ T cells from PBMCs. V and J are TRBV7-6 and TRBJ2-1, with 11 bases fitting TRBD1. The receptor's source is a man between 18 and 35 years old in good health. Some clones in this sample may be carry-over from other donors' samples. The CDR3 spells CASSGRDRGFGNEQFF. The CDR3 nucleotides read TGTGCCAGCAGCGGTCGGGACAGGGGGTTTGGGAATGAGCAGTTCTTC.